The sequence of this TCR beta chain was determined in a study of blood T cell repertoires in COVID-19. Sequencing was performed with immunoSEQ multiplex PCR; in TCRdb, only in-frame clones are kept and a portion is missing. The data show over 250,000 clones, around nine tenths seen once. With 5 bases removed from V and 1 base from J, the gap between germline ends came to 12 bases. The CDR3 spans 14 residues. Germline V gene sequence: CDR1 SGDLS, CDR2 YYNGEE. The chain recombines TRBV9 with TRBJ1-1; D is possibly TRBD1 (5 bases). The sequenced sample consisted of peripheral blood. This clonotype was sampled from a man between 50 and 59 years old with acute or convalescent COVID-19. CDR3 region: CASSQGLGNTEAFF. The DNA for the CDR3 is TGTGCCAGCAGTCAGGGTTTAGGGAACACTGAAGCTTTCTTT.